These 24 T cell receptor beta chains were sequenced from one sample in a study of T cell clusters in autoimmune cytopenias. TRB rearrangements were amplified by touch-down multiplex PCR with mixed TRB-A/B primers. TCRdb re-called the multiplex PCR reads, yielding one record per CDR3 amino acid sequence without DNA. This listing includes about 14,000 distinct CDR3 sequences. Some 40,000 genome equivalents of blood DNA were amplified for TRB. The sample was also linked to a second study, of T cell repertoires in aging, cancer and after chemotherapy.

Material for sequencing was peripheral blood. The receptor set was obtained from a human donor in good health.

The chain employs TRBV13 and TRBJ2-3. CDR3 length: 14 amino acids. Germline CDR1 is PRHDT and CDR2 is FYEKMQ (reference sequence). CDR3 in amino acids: CASSLGLAGGTQYF. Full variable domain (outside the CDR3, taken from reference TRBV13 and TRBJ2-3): AAGVIQSPRHLIKEKRETATLKCYPIPRHDTVYWYQQGPGQDPQFLISFYEKMQSDKGSIPDRFSAQQFSDYHSELNMSSLELGDSALYFCASSLGLAGGTQYFGPGTRLTVL.

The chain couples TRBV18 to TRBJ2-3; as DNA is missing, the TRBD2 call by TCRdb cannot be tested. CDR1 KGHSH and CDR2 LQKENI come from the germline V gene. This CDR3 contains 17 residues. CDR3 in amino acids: CASSPATSGSNPDTQYF. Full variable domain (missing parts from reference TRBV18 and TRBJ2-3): NAGVMQNPRHLVRRRGQEARLRCSPMKGHSHVYWYRQLPEEGLKFMVYLQKENIIDESGMPKERFSAEFPKEGPSILRIQQVVRGDSAAYFCASSPATSGSNPDTQYFGPGTRLTVL.

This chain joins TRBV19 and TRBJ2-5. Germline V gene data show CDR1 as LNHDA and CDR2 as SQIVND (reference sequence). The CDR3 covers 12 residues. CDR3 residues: CASSRGRETQYF.

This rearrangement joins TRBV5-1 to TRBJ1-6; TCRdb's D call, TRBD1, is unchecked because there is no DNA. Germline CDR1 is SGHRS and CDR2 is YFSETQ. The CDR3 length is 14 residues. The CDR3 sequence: CASSRDSGNSPLHF.

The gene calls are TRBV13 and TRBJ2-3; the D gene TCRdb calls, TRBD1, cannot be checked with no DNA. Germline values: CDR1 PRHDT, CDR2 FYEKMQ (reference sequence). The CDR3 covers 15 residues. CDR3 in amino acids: CASSPAWDSKDTQYF.

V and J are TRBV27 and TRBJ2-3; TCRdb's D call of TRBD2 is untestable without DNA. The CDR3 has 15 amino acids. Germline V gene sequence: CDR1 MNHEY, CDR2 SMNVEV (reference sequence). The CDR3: CASSQTTSGRPTQYF.

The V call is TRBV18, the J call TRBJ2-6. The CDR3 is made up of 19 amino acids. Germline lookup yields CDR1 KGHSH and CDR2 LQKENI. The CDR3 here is CASSQLRESTRSGANVLTF. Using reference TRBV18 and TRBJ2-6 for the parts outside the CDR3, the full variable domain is NAGVMQNPRHLVRRRGQEARLRCSPMKGHSHVYWYRQLPEEGLKFMVYLQKENIIDESGMPKERFSAEFPKEGPSILRIQQVVRGDSAAYFCASSQLRESTRSGANVLTFGAGSRLTVL.

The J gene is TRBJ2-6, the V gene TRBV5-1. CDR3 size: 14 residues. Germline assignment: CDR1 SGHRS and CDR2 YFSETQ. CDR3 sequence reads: CASSSITGANVLTF.

The chain's CDR3 is CASSRLGEIQPQHF. The V gene is TRBV12-3 or TRBV12-4, the J gene TRBJ1-5; there is no DNA to check the TCRdb D call of TRBD1. The CDR3 is 14 amino acids.

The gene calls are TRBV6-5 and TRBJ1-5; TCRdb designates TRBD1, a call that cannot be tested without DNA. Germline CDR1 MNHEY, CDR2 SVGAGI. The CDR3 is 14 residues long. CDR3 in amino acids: CASSSRDSNQPQHF.

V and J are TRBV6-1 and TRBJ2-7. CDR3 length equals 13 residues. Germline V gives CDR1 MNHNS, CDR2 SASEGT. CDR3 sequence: CASRRDSSNEQYF.

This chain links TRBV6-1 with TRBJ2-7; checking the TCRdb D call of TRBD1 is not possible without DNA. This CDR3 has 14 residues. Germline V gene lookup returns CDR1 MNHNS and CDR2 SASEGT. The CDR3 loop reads CASSEVRQSDEQYF.

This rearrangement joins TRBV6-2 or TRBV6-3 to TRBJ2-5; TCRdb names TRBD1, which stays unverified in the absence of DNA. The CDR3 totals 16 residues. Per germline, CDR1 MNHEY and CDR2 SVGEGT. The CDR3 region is CASSGPSGSRQETQYF.

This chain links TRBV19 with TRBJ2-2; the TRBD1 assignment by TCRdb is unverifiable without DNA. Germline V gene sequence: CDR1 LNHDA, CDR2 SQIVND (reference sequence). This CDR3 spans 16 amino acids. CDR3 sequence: CASSTTSGTGTRELFF. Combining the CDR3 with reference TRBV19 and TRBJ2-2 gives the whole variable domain DGGITQSPKYLFRKEGQNVTLSCEQNLNHDAMYWYRQDPGQGLRLIYYSQIVNDFQKGDIAEGYSVSREKKESFPLTVTSAQKNPTAFYLCASSTTSGTGTRELFFGEGSRLTVL.

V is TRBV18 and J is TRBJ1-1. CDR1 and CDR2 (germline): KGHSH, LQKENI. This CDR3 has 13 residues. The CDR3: CASLPSWSTEAFF.

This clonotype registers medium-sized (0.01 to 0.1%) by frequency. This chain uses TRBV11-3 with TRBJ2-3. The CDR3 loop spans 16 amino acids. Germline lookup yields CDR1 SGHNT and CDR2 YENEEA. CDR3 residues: CASSLEAIVGTDTQYF.

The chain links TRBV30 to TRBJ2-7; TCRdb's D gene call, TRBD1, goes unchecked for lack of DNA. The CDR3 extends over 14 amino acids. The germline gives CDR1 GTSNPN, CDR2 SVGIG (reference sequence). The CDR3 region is CAWSVTGTVHEQYF.

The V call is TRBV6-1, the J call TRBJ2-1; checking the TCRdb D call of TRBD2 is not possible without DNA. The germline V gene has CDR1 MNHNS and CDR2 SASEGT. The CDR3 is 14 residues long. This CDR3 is CASSRLGSYNEQFF.

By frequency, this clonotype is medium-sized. The CDR3 sequence: CSVRGLLAGHLREQFF. The rearrangement links TRBV29-1 to TRBJ2-1; TCRdb gives TRBD2 as the D gene, but with no DNA this cannot be confirmed. The CDR3 is 16 amino acids. Germline-derived CDR1 and CDR2 are SQVTM and ANQGSEA.

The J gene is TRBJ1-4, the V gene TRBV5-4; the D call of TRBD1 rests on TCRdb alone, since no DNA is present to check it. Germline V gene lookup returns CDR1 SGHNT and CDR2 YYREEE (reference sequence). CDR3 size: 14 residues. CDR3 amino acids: CASSSVGENEKLFF.

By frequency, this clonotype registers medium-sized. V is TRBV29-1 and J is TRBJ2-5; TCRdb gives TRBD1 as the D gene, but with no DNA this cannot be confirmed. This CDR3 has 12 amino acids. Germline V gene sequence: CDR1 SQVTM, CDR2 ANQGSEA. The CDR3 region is CSAGDRQETQYF.

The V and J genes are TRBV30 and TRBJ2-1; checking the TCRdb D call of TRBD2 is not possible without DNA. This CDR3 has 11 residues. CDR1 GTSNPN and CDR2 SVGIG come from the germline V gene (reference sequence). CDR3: CAWTSGNEQFF.

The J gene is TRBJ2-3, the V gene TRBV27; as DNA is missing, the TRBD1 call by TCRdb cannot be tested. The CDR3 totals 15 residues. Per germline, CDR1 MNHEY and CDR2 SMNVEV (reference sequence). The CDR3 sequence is CASSSAGTATDTQYF.

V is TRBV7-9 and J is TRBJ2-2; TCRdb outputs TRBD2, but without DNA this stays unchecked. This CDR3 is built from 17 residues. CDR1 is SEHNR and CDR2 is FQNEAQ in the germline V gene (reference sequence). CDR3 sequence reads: CASSVDSGRAYTGELFF. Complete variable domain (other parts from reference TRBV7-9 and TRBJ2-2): DTGVSQNPRHKITKRGQNVTFRCDPISEHNRLYWYRQTLGQGPEFLTYFQNEAQLEKSRLLSDRFSAERPKGSFSTLEIQRTEQGDSAMYLCASSVDSGRAYTGELFFGEGSRLTVL.